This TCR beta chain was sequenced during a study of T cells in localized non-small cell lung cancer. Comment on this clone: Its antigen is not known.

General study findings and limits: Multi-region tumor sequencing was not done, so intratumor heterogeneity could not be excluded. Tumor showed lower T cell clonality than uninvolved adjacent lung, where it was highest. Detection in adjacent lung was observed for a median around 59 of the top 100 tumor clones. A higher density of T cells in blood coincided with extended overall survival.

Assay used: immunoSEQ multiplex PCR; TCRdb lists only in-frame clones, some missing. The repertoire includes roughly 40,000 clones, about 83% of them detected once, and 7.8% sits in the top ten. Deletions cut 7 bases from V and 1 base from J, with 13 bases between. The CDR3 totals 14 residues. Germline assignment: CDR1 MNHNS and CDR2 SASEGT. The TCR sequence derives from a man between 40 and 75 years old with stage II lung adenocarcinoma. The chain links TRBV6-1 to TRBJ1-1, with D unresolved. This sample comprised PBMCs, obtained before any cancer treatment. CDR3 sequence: CASNSRQQNTEAFF. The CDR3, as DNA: TGTGCCAGCAATTCTAGGCAGCAGAACACTGAAGCTTTCTTT.